This entry concerns a single TCR beta chain. This record belongs to a study of patients and donors after allogeneic stem cell transplantation. Germline lookup yields CDR1 LNHNV and CDR2 YYDKDF (reference sequence). This CDR3 is 15 amino acids long. Trimming removed 0 bases at V and 3 bases at J, with 9 bases between. TCRdb redid the calling of the RT-PCR reads with MiXCR, one entry per CDR3 protein. The top ten clones hold under 70% of a sample with tens of thousands of distinct CDR3 sequences, 40% to 60% of them seen once. The sequence derives from a human donor who was either an allogeneic HSCT recipient or a stem cell or donor lymphocyte infusion donor (not recorded which). It is not recorded whose cells these are; they may come from a transplant donor. The chain joins TRBV15 to TRBJ1-5; D not resolved. Source material: blood, either unsorted or a sorted T cell fraction (not recorded which). CDR3 DNA sequence: TGTGCCACCAGCAGAGATAGAGGGCCCAATCAGCCCCAGCATTTT. Translated: CATSRDRGPNQPQHF.